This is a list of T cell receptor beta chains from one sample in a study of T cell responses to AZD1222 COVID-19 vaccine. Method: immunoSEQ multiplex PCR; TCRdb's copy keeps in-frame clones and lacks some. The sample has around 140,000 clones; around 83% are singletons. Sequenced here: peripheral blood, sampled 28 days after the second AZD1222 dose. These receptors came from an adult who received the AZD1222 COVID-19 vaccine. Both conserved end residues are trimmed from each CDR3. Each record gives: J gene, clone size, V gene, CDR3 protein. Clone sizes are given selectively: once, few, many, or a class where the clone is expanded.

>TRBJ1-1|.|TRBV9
ASSVGGQNTEAF
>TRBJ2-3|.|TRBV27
ASSLYGGWDTQY
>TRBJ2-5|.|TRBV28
ASSGAGETQY
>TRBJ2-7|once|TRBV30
ACWRDTYEQY
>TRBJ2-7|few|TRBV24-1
ATGAHGSGEQY
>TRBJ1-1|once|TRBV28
ASSDPGTATEAF
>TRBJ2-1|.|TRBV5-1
ASSLVGASSYNEQF
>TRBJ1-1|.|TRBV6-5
ASSLTGGTEAF
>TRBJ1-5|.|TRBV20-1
SASLQGGNQPQH
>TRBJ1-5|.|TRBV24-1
ATSGRGGSQPQH
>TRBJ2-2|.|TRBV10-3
AISRGGATNTGELF
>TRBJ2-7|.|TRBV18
ASSTGTGANYEQY
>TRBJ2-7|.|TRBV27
ASSQRSGAEQY
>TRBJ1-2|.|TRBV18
ASSPLGGTNLYGYT